This TCR beta chain came from a study of OX40 agonist ivuxolimab in advanced cancers. Study-wide background: Patients achieving partial responses numbered three: one hepatocellular carcinoma case and two cutaneous melanoma cases. Whole-study findings and limits: Among the lowest peripheral clonal expansion occurred in 0.1-3.0 mg/kg partial responders. The mean number of expanded clones was higher in CD8+ T cells than in CD4+. Normalized T-cell clonal expansion was also low in some nonresponders.

With 1 base removed from V and 0 bases from J, the gap between germline ends came to 11 bases. This CDR3 has 15 residues. Germline CDR1 is SGHRS and CDR2 is YFSETQ. The assay was immunoSEQ multiplex PCR, and TCRdb's table has in-frame clones only and misses some. The sample lists about 89,000 clones, roughly 91% occurring once. A note on this clone: Its antigen is currently unknown.

The origin of this receptor is an adult with an advanced solid tumor such as melanoma, head and neck, liver or kidney cancer. This chain joins TRBV5-1 and TRBJ2-7; D unclear. Sequencing used CD4+ or CD8+ T cells sorted from blood, obtained in a trial of the OX40 agonist ivuxolimab. For the CDR3, the DNA is TGCGCCAGCAGCTTGCGTCCGACCCCCTCCTACGAGCAGTACTTC. Its translation is CASSLRPTPSYEQYF.